One sample yielded the 26 T cell receptor beta chains listed below, sequenced in a study of T cell clusters in autoimmune cytopenias. TRB was amplified by touch-down multiplex PCR, primer pools A and B combined. TCRdb reworked the multiplex PCR reads into one entry per CDR3 protein, no DNA. This sample's table has more than 4,500 distinct CDR3 sequences. Each sample's input was roughly 230 ng genomic DNA, 38,000 or so genome equivalents. The sample taken for sequencing was peripheral blood. The receptor set was obtained from a human donor with an autoimmune cytopenia or autoimmune hepatitis (not recorded which).

This clonotype is identified as medium-sized from frequency. This sequence joins TRBV12-3 or TRBV12-4 and TRBJ2-1; TCRdb's D call, TRBD2, is unchecked because there is no DNA. The CDR3 has 14 amino acids. CDR3 residues: CASSLISSGDEQFF.

J is TRBJ1-1 and V is TRBV7-9. CDR1 and CDR2 (germline): SEHNR, FQNEAQ (reference sequence). There are 16 residues in the CDR3. CDR3 sequence reads: CASSLGTRRTDTEAFF.

According to its frequency, this clonotype is medium-sized. The chain carries TRBV27 and TRBJ2-3. The CDR3 extends over 14 amino acids. Per the germline V gene, CDR1 is MNHEY and CDR2 is SMNVEV (reference sequence). The CDR3 spells CASSLYTPTDTQYF.

The chain carries TRBV6-1 and TRBJ2-3; the TRBD2 assignment by TCRdb is unverifiable without DNA. From germline, CDR1 is MNHNS and CDR2 SASEGT. The CDR3 loop spans 17 amino acids. CDR3 residues: CASSESPAGGPGDTQYF.

The gene calls are TRBV14 and TRBJ2-7. The CDR3 extends over 13 amino acids. CDR1 SGHDN and CDR2 FVKESK come from the germline V gene. The CDR3 here is CASRPGGPYEQYF. The variable domain in full, completed from reference TRBV14 and TRBJ2-7, reads EAGVTQFPSHSVIEKGQTVTLRCDPISGHDNLYWYRRVMGKEIKFLLHFVKESKQDESGMPNNRFLAERTGGTYSTLKVQPAELEDSGVYFCASRPGGPYEQYFGPGTRLTVT.

This chain links TRBV20-1 with TRBJ2-1. The CDR3 consists of 15 residues. Germline values: CDR1 DFQATT, CDR2 SNEGSKA (reference sequence). CDR3 amino acids: CSAGPRTSVYNEQFF.

The chain recombines TRBV30 with TRBJ2-5; TCRdb designates TRBD1, a call that cannot be tested without DNA. Germline V gives CDR1 GTSNPN, CDR2 SVGIG (reference sequence). The CDR3 is 14 residues long. CDR3 region: CAWSGWDREETQYF.

This clonotype ranks as medium-sized in terms of frequency. The chain has TRBV19 and TRBJ2-5; the D call from TCRdb, TRBD2, cannot be confirmed without DNA. The germline V gene encodes CDR1 LNHDA and CDR2 SQIVND (reference sequence). The CDR3 extends over 13 amino acids. The CDR3 spells CASLGGAQETQYF.

The V call is TRBV11-2, the J call TRBJ2-2; TCRdb gives TRBD1 as the D gene, but with no DNA this cannot be confirmed. This CDR3 spans 13 amino acids. Germline-derived CDR1 and CDR2 are SGHAT and FQNNGV. The chain's CDR3 is CASSRRGRLELFF.

This clonotype is medium-sized by frequency. The chain joins TRBV19 to TRBJ2-2; TCRdb outputs TRBD2, but without DNA this stays unchecked. Germline V gives CDR1 LNHDA, CDR2 SQIVND (reference sequence). The CDR3 extends over 14 amino acids. The CDR3 sequence is CASSLAGFPGELFF. The entire variable domain, with the rest obtained from reference TRBV19 and TRBJ2-2, is as follows: DGGITQSPKYLFRKEGQNVTLSCEQNLNHDAMYWYRQDPGQGLRLIYYSQIVNDFQKGDIAEGYSVSREKKESFPLTVTSAQKNPTAFYLCASSLAGFPGELFFGEGSRLTVL.

The chain links TRBV14 to TRBJ2-2. The CDR3 is made up of 13 amino acids. CDR1 and CDR2 from the germline V gene are SGHDN and FVKESK. This chain's CDR3 is CASSQAQRGELFF. The entire variable domain, with the rest obtained from reference TRBV14 and TRBJ2-2, is as follows: EAGVTQFPSHSVIEKGQTVTLRCDPISGHDNLYWYRRVMGKEIKFLLHFVKESKQDESGMPNNRFLAERTGGTYSTLKVQPAELEDSGVYFCASSQAQRGELFFGEGSRLTVL.

This clonotype registers medium-sized by frequency. The chain uses TRBV12-3 or TRBV12-4 and TRBJ2-3; TCRdb indicates TRBD2, and absent DNA this call remains unverified. This CDR3 spans 15 amino acids. CDR3 residues: CASSLGGTSTDTQYF.

Considering frequency, this clonotype is medium-sized. V is TRBV27 and J is TRBJ2-7. Germline V gene lookup returns CDR1 MNHEY and CDR2 SMNVEV (reference sequence). This CDR3 is built from 12 residues. The CDR3 sequence: CASGVQAYEQYF.

This clonotype registers medium-sized by frequency. V is TRBV30 and J is TRBJ2-3; TCRdb proposes TRBD1, but this gene call is untestable without DNA. CDR1 GTSNPN and CDR2 SVGIG come from the germline V gene (reference sequence). This CDR3 is 15 amino acids long. CDR3 protein: CAWNGDRGSADTQYF.

V gene TRBV6-5 combines with J gene TRBJ1-2; lacking DNA, the TRBD1 call made by TCRdb goes unchecked. Germline V gene lookup returns CDR1 MNHEY and CDR2 SVGAGI. CDR3 length equals 15 residues. The CDR3 loop is CASSLQGVMGYGYTF.

The chain carries TRBV12-3 or TRBV12-4 and TRBJ2-7; the TCRdb call, TRBD1, lacks DNA for checking. This CDR3 has 14 amino acids. The CDR3 spells CASSRDRGGSEQYF.

By frequency, this clonotype is medium-sized. The chain employs TRBV12-3 or TRBV12-4 and TRBJ2-5; as DNA is missing, the TRBD1 call by TCRdb cannot be tested. This CDR3 is 16 amino acids long. CDR3 loop: CASSLVGSPQRETQYF.

The chain uses TRBV6-2 or TRBV6-3 and TRBJ2-6; TCRdb's D call of TRBD2 is untestable without DNA. Germline CDR1 is MNHEY and CDR2 is SVGEGT. The CDR3 sequence is 19 residues long. This CDR3 reads CASSYPGTALSSGANVLTF.

Measured by frequency, this clonotype is medium-sized. V and J are TRBV6-5 and TRBJ2-7; TCRdb designates TRBD1, a call that cannot be tested without DNA. CDR1 and CDR2 from the germline V gene are MNHEY and SVGAGI. The CDR3 extends over 14 amino acids. The CDR3 loop is CASSYSAQGYEQYF.

This clonotype ranks as medium-sized in terms of frequency. The genes are TRBV6-2 or TRBV6-3 and TRBJ2-5; TCRdb calls TRBD1, which cannot be checked without DNA. Germline CDR1 is MNHEY and CDR2 is SVGEGT. There are 15 residues in the CDR3. Here the CDR3 reads CASSQGGGGQETQYF.

The rearrangement uses TRBV27 and TRBJ2-7; TCRdb picks TRBD2, but there is no DNA to check that call. CDR3 length: 15 residues. From germline, CDR1 is MNHEY and CDR2 SMNVEV (reference sequence). CDR3 protein: CASSLEVADVYEQYF.

This sequence joins TRBV24-1 and TRBJ1-2; the TCRdb D gene call, TRBD1, has no DNA to confirm it. The germline V gene has CDR1 KGHDR and CDR2 SFDVKD. This CDR3 comprises 13 residues. The CDR3 region is CATSDSSGYGYTF.

This clonotype is deemed medium-sized (0.01 to 0.1%) by its frequency. This chain joins TRBV6-5 and TRBJ2-7; there is no DNA to check the TCRdb D call of TRBD1. The CDR3 runs 14 residues. The germline V gene has CDR1 MNHEY and CDR2 SVGAGI. CDR3 loop: CASSLQDRDYEQYF.

Frequency places this clonotype as medium-sized. This rearrangement joins TRBV19 to TRBJ2-7; the D gene TCRdb calls, TRBD2, cannot be checked with no DNA. The length of the CDR3 is 13 residues. The germline V gene encodes CDR1 LNHDA and CDR2 SQIVND (reference sequence). The CDR3 loop is CASSTTHGGEQYF.

This rearrangement joins TRBV30 to TRBJ1-5; the D call from TCRdb, TRBD1, cannot be confirmed without DNA. The CDR3 has 18 residues. Germline V gene sequence: CDR1 GTSNPN, CDR2 SVGIG (reference sequence). The CDR3 protein is CAWAVTGTGPYSNQPQHF.

Its frequency marks this clonotype as medium-sized (0.01 to 0.1%). The genes are TRBV30 and TRBJ2-1; TCRdb lists TRBD2, though no DNA is available to test this call. The CDR3 extends over 13 amino acids. Germline CDR1 is GTSNPN and CDR2 is SVGIG (reference sequence). The chain's CDR3 is CARRAGPLDEQFF.